This TCR beta chain was recorded in a study of shared clonotypes between healthy human individuals. The CDR3 is 11 amino acids. Per the germline V gene, CDR1 is MDHEN and CDR2 is SYDVKM. The V end was cut by 6 bases, the J end by 2 bases, with 4 bases between. Profiled with immunoSEQ multiplex PCR; TCRdb holds only in-frame clones, not every one. The repertoire holds roughly 2.1 million clones, with about 92% as singletons. Worth noting for this clone: This sample includes further DNA sequences coding for the same CDR3.

Terminally differentiated effector memory CD45RA+ cells were left out of the naive CD8 fraction, which was CD45RO-negative and positively selected for CCR7. Nashville, Tennessee was home to all donors, each a Caucasian adult. The TCR sequence derives from a man between 18 and 35 years old in good health. Some clones in this sample may be carry-over from other donors' samples. Material: naive CD8+ T cells from PBMCs. The rearrangement uses TRBV28 and TRBJ1-2; no clear D gene. CDR3 sequence reads: CASRANYGYTF. Here the CDR3 DNA reads TGTGCCAGCAGGGCAAACTATGGCTACACCTTC.